This T cell receptor beta chain comes out of a study of T cells in Graves' hyperthyroidism and ophthalmopathy. Trimming stripped 0 bases from V and 2 bases from J, with 14 bases between. This CDR3 is 17 amino acids long. Germline values: CDR1 SEHNR, CDR2 FQNEAQ (reference sequence). This clonotype was found a few times. Researchers took RNA transcripts and amplified the TCR beta CDR3 regions from them. First-round RT-PCR targeting the TCR CDR3 was performed with the HTBI primer set. TCRdb ran MiXCR on the multiplex PCR reads and lists one entry per CDR3 protein. This repertoire shows about 500,000 distinct CDR3 sequences, about 16% found once; its top ten account for roughly 29%.

The specimen was blood. The chain joins TRBV7-9 to TRBJ1-3; unclear D gene. The TCR originated in a woman aged 25 to 39 with Graves' ophthalmopathy. The CDR3 spells CASSLAKRAIPGNTIYF. The CDR3 nucleotides are TGTGCCAGCAGCTTAGCGAAGAGGGCAATTCCTGGAAACACCATATATTTT.